This entry lists 24 T cell receptor beta chains sequenced from one sample in a study of T-cell reconstitution after alpha-beta-depleted transplantation in children. Construction of the TCRbeta library involved unique molecular identifiers. TCRdb reprocessed the PCR reads via MiXCR and lists one record per CDR3 protein. The sample carries about 200,000 distinct CDR3 sequences, roughly 6.3% recorded once. Sequencing was performed on PBMCs, taken before TCRalphabeta/CD19-depleted stem cell transplant. These receptors came from a girl under three years old with combined immunodeficiency, due to receive a stem cell transplant.

On this clonotype: The junction departs from germline at one end; a sequencing error may be responsible. The chain has TRBV12-3 or TRBV12-4 and TRBJ2-2; 9 bases map to TRBD2. This CDR3 is built from 18 residues. For the CDR3, the DNA is TGTACCAGCAGTTTGAGTCTAGCGGGAAGGAGGAACACCGGGGAGCTGTTTTTT. It yields the protein CTSSLSLAGRRNTGELFF.

This clonotype occurred many times. V and J are TRBV29-1 and TRBJ2-1, with TRBD2 matching 9 bases. The germline V gene has CDR1 SQVTM and CDR2 ANQGSEA. The CDR3 runs to 15 residues. V trimming: 7 bases; J trimming: 3 bases; junction bases outside the gene matches: 10. In DNA form, the CDR3 reads TGCAGCGCCCGACTAGCGGTCCTTTTCTACAATGAGCAGTTCTTC. It specifies CSARLAVLFYNEQFF.

Many counts were recorded for this clonotype. This chain uses TRBV24-1 with TRBJ1-2, with unresolved D. Trimming took 7 bases from V and 2 from J, leaving 10 bases between them. The CDR3 runs to 13 residues. Germline-derived CDR1 and CDR2 are KGHDR and SFDVKD. This chain's CDR3 is CATSLSQNYGYTF. CDR3 in DNA: TGTGCCACCAGCCTGTCACAGAACTATGGCTACACCTTC.

The J gene is TRBJ1-1, the V gene TRBV6-2 or TRBV6-3; 9 bases match TRBD1. Germline V lookup: CDR1 MNHEY, CDR2 SVGEGT. The CDR3 has 17 amino acids. V shed 1 base, J shed 0 bases, and the junction held 6 bases outside the gene matches. The CDR3 loop is CASSYYHRGPVNTEAFF. Written as DNA, the CDR3 is TGTGCCAGCAGTTACTACCACAGGGGGCCGGTGAACACTGAAGCTTTCTTT.

This clonotype was picked up many times. The chain couples TRBV20-1 to TRBJ2-3; 11 bases are a match to TRBD2. V was clipped by 3 bases and J by 2 bases; unmatched bases: 7. The CDR3 has 16 amino acids. Germline CDR1 DFQATT, CDR2 SNEGSKA (reference sequence). CDR3 DNA sequence: TGCAGTGCTAGGACTAGCGGGGATCTTGACACAGATACGCAGTATTTT. This gives the protein CSARTSGDLDTDTQYF.

This clonotype was recorded many times. The rearrangement uses TRBV6-2 or TRBV6-3 and TRBJ1-5; D is possibly TRBD1 (6 bases). CDR1 and CDR2 (germline): MNHEY, SVGEGT. The CDR3 runs 18 residues. The V end was cut by 6 bases, the J end by 0 bases, with 21 bases between. Here the CDR3 reads CASRSILGHNLSNQPQHF. The DNA for the CDR3 is TGTGCCAGCAGAAGCATCCTGGGACACAACCTTAGCAATCAGCCCCAGCATTTT.

This clonotype has ten or more counts. The chain employs TRBV9 and TRBJ2-1, with TRBD2 as a possible D gene (6 bases). The CDR3 covers 13 residues. V was trimmed by 6 bases and J by 0 bases, leaving 7 bases between them. Germline loops: CDR1 SGDLS, CDR2 YYNGEE. The CDR3 is CASTAGSYNEQFF. CDR3 DNA sequence: TGTGCCAGCACAGCGGGCTCCTACAATGAGCAGTTCTTC.

This clonotype was detected only a few times. The chain combines TRBV28 with TRBJ2-7; 10 bases agree with TRBD2. The CDR3 has 14 amino acids. Per germline, CDR1 MDHEN and CDR2 SYDVKM. V shed 6 bases, J shed 2 bases, and the junction held 4 bases outside the gene matches. DNA of the CDR3: TGTGCCAGCAGGTGGACTAGCGGCACCTACGAGCAGTACTTC. The encoded protein is CASRWTSGTYEQYF.

This rearrangement joins TRBV29-1 to TRBJ2-1, with D possibly TRBD2 on 6 matching bases. Germline V gene lookup returns CDR1 SQVTM and CDR2 ANQGSEA. The V and J ends lost 4 bases and 4 bases respectively, with 29 bases between them. The CDR3 is made up of 19 amino acids. Here the CDR3 DNA reads TGCAGCGTTGTTTCCCCAGGCGCGGATATTCGGGAGCCGTACAATGAGCAGTTCTTC. Translation gives CSVVSPGADIREPYNEQFF.

This clonotype was seen repeatedly, ten times or more. The CDR3 loop is CATSVGTSYNEQFF. For the CDR3, the DNA is TGTGCCACCAGCGTGGGGACTAGCTACAATGAGCAGTTCTTC. V gene TRBV15 combines with J gene TRBJ2-1; 8 positions agree with TRBD2. Germline CDR1 is LNHNV and CDR2 is YYDKDF (reference sequence). This CDR3 region has 14 residues. V trimming: 5 bases; J trimming: 3 bases; junction bases outside the gene matches: 3.

This clonotype appeared many times. The chain carries TRBV7-2 and TRBJ2-7; 8 bases agree with TRBD2. Germline loops: CDR1 SGHTA, CDR2 FQGNSA. The CDR3 is 15 residues long. V gave up 3 bases and J gave up 1 base; unmatched junction bases: 5. CDR3 DNA: TGTGCCAGCAGCTTCTCGACTAGCGTATCCTACGAGCAGTACTTC. The encoded protein is CASSFSTSVSYEQYF.

At least ten counts were recorded for this clonotype. Here the CDR3 DNA reads TGCAGCGTTGGGCGGGAGATGGGGAATGAGCAGTTCTTC. Translated: CSVGREMGNEQFF. The V call is TRBV29-1, the J call TRBJ2-1; 7 bases fit TRBD2. Germline loops: CDR1 SQVTM, CDR2 ANQGSEA. The trim removed 4 bases at V and 7 bases at J, leaving 7 bases unmatched. There are 13 residues in the CDR3.

This clonotype was observed many times. The V and J genes are TRBV28 and TRBJ2-7, with D possibly being TRBD1 or TRBD2 (5 bases each). Germline lookup yields CDR1 MDHEN and CDR2 SYDVKM. There are 14 residues in the CDR3. Between the trimmed V and J ends, which lost 6 bases and 4 bases, there was a span of 16 bases. The CDR3 DNA is TGTGCCAGCAGCTCTAGAGGGGTCGGTTACGAGCAGTACTTC. It translates to CASSSRGVGYEQYF. Looking up the rest from reference TRBV28 and TRBJ2-7 gives the full variable domain: DVKVTQSSRYLVKRTGEKVFLECVQDMDHENMFWYRQDPGLGLRLIYFSYDVKMKEKGDIPEGYSVSREKKERFSLILESASTNQTSMYLCASSSRGVGYEQYFGPGTRLTVT.

This clonotype appeared many times. The gene calls are TRBV20-1 and TRBJ1-1; D possibly corresponds to TRBD1 (6 bases). V was shortened by 1 base and J by 0 bases, with 9 bases between the two germline ends. Germline V gene lookup returns CDR1 DFQATT and CDR2 SNEGSKA (reference sequence). The CDR3 has 14 residues. The CDR3 protein is CSARVDRLNTEAFF. In DNA form, the CDR3 reads TGCAGTGCTAGAGTGGACAGATTGAACACTGAAGCTTTCTTT.

This clonotype has a single count. This clone may be a read error of a much larger clone one base away. This rearrangement joins TRBV29-1 to TRBJ2-1, with 7 bases fitting TRBD2. CDR1 and CDR2 (germline): SQVTM, ANQGSEA. V lost 5 bases, J lost 5 bases, and 12 bases stayed unmatched. The CDR3 sequence is 15 residues long. DNA of the CDR3: TGCAGCGTTATCCAGGGCGGGGGTGTTGACAATGAGCAGTTCTTC. Protein sequence: CSVIQGGGVDNEQFF.

This clonotype was detected ten times or more. This chain connects TRBV4-1 to TRBJ2-5; 7 bases map to TRBD2. In germline, CDR1 is MGHRA, CDR2 YSYEKL. This CDR3 is built from 16 residues. V was pared by 0 bases and J by 4 bases, with 8 bases of the junction left unmatched. As DNA, the CDR3 is TGCGCCAGCAGCCAAGAAGGGAGGGGCCAAGGAGAGACCCAGTACTTC. This sequence encodes CASSQEGRGQGETQYF.

This clonotype has ten or more counts. This chain links TRBV5-1 with TRBJ2-4; 9 bases align to TRBD1. The CDR3 covers 17 residues. In germline, CDR1 is SGHRS, CDR2 YFSETQ. V lost 4 bases, J lost 6 bases, and 14 bases stayed unmatched. CDR3 in amino acids: CASSKEPRDRVTNIQYF. DNA for the CDR3: TGCGCCAGCAGCAAAGAACCCCGGGACAGGGTGACAAACATTCAGTACTTC.

Many counts were recorded for this clonotype. The rearrangement links TRBV7-3 to TRBJ2-6; D gene uncertain. CDR3 length: 13 amino acids. Germline V gene lookup returns CDR1 SGHTA and CDR2 FQGTGA. V lost 0 bases and J 10 bases, leaving 7 bases between the germline ends. CDR3 residues: CASSLTSRNVLTF. DNA of the CDR3: TGTGCCAGCAGCTTAACCTCCCGGAACGTCCTGACTTTC.

This clonotype was counted ten times or more. The chain combines TRBV4-1 with TRBJ2-1, with 13 bases fitting TRBD2. From germline, CDR1 is MGHRA and CDR2 YSYEKL. The length of the CDR3 is 20 residues. J was trimmed by 0 bases and V by 3 bases; bases with no gene match: 11. The CDR3 sequence: CASSQGPGTSGTNSYNEQFF. The CDR3 nucleotides read TGCGCCAGCAGCCAGGGCCCCGGGACTAGCGGGACGAACTCCTACAATGAGCAGTTCTTC.

Ten or more counts support this clonotype. The chain combines TRBV7-2 with TRBJ2-5; weak D call: TRBD1 (5 bases). The germline V and J ends were trimmed by 5 bases and 4 bases, with 17 bases remaining between them. Germline V gives CDR1 SGHTA, CDR2 FQGNSA. This CDR3 is 15 amino acids long. The CDR3 here is CASSQGPMRRETQYF. The CDR3 DNA reads TGTGCCAGCAGCCAGGGCCCCATGAGGCGAGAGACCCAGTACTTC. The whole variable domain, filled in from reference TRBV7-2 and TRBJ2-5, reads GAGVSQSPSNKVTEKGKDVELRCDPISGHTALYWYRQSLGQGLEFLIYFQGNSAPDKSGLPSDRFSAERTGGSVSTLTIQRTQQEDSAVYLCASSQGPMRRETQYFGPGTRLLVL.

Many counts were recorded for this clonotype. The gene calls are TRBV9 and TRBJ1-2, with D unclear. V was shortened by 0 bases and J by 13 bases, with 19 bases between the two germline ends. Germline lookup yields CDR1 SGDLS and CDR2 YYNGEE. CDR3 size: 14 residues. CDR3 in amino acids: CASSVAEVGRSFTF. CDR3 bases: TGTGCCAGCAGCGTAGCTGAGGTGGGCAGGTCATTCACCTTC.

The chain employs TRBV7-9 and TRBJ1-1; tentative D call: TRBD1 (5 bases). CDR3 length equals 15 residues. V was cut by 2 bases and J by 1 base, with 11 bases left in between. Germline V gives CDR1 SEHNR, CDR2 FQNEAQ (reference sequence). This CDR3 reads CASSLPSGKNTEAFF. CDR3 nucleotides: TGTGCCAGCAGCTTACCGTCAGGGAAGAACACTGAAGCTTTCTTT.

This clonotype has ten or more counts. The chain couples TRBV6-5 to TRBJ2-1, with 8 positions matching TRBD1. CDR3 length equals 13 residues. Germline V CDR1 and CDR2: MNHEY, SVGAGI. Trimming at V came to 2 bases and at J to 12 bases, leaving 6 bases not matched to a gene. The CDR3 region has the DNA TGTGCCAGCAGTTACACGCCCGGGACAGGGCAGTTCTTC. It translates to CASSYTPGTGQFF.

The sample holds many counts of this clonotype. The rearrangement joins TRBV6-6 to TRBJ2-7; D unclear. V was pared by 4 bases and J by 0 bases, with 4 bases between. The CDR3 is 12 residues long. Germline V CDR1 and CDR2: MNHNY, SVGAGI (reference sequence). CDR3: CASSSYSYEQYF. The CDR3 DNA is TGTGCCAGCAGTTCCTACTCCTACGAGCAGTACTTC.